The 3 T cell receptor beta chains reported below all come from one sample, sequenced in a study of patients and donors after allogeneic stem cell transplantation. Using its own MiXCR run on the RT-PCR reads, TCRdb lists one record per CDR3 protein. The table has 200,000 to 250,000 distinct CDR3 sequences, about 38% seen once. Specimen: blood, either unsorted or a sorted T cell fraction (not recorded which). The receptor source for this set is a human donor who was either an allogeneic HSCT recipient or a stem cell or donor lymphocyte infusion donor (not recorded which). It is not recorded whose cells these are; they may come from a transplant donor.

The chain couples TRBV27 to TRBJ1-2; 9 bases are shared with TRBD1. With 5 bases clipped from V and 6 bases from J, the junction kept 7 bases outside the gene matches. Germline loops: CDR1 MNHEY, CDR2 SMNVEV (reference sequence). The CDR3 contains 14 residues. The CDR3 spells CASSLGQGMHGYTF. CDR3 nucleotide sequence: TGTGCCAGCAGTCTGGGACAGGGTATGCATGGCTACACCTTC.

The genes are TRBV18 and TRBJ2-5; D may be TRBD1 or TRBD2 (5 bases each). CDR3 size: 14 residues. V was pared by 0 bases and J by 4 bases, with 9 bases between. CDR1 is KGHSH and CDR2 is LQKENI in the germline V gene. CDR3: CASSPPGVAETQYF. As DNA, the CDR3 is TGTGCCAGCTCACCACCGGGGGTGGCAGAGACCCAGTACTTC.

This clonotype was recorded a few times. This sequence joins TRBV7-8 and TRBJ1-5; possibly TRBD1 for D (6 bases). The CDR3 consists of 15 residues. CDR1 is SGHVS and CDR2 is FQNEAQ in the germline V gene. V was clipped by 5 bases and J by 1 base, with 12 bases between them. The CDR3 region is CASSHDRLSNQPQHF. The CDR3 DNA follows: TGTGCCAGCAGCCACGACAGGTTGAGCAATCAGCCCCAGCATTTT. The variable domain in full, completed from reference TRBV7-8 and TRBJ1-5, reads GAGVSQSPRYKVAKRGQDVALRCDPISGHVSLFWYQQALGQGPEFLTYFQNEAQLDKSGLPSDRFFAERPEGSVSTLKIQRTQQEDSAVYLCASSHDRLSNQPQHFGDGTRLSIL.